The 10 T cell receptor beta chains in this list originate from one sample, sequenced in a study of blood T cell repertoires in COVID-19. The protocol was immunoSEQ multiplex PCR, while the TCRdb copy is restricted to in-frame clones and leaves out a portion. The sample contains approximately 280,000 clones, about 89% of which appear only once. The sample comprised peripheral blood. The receptors originated from a middle-aged man with acute or convalescent COVID-19.

The gene calls are TRBV5-4 and TRBJ2-5; 7 nucleotides align to TRBD1. CDR1 and CDR2 (germline): SGHNT, YYREEE (reference sequence). CDR3 length equals 13 residues. The V and J ends lost 4 bases and 5 bases, in that order; junction bases with no gene match: 5. CDR3 coding DNA: TGTGCCAGCAGCAAGACAGGGATCGAGACCCAGTACTTC. Translated, it gives CASSKTGIETQYF.

The chain carries TRBV30 and TRBJ1-5; D is possibly TRBD1 (5 bases). The germline V and J ends were trimmed by 2 bases and 4 bases, with 9 bases remaining between them. The CDR3 totals 13 residues. Germline V gene lookup returns CDR1 GTSNPN and CDR2 SVGIG (reference sequence). Here the CDR3 reads CAWSSQGNQPQHF. CDR3 DNA: TGTGCCTGGAGTTCCCAGGGAAATCAGCCCCAGCATTTT.

This clone was counted a single time. This chain uses TRBV7-9 with TRBJ1-1; D perhaps matches TRBD1 (5 bases). There are 14 residues in the CDR3. Per the germline V gene, CDR1 is SEHNR and CDR2 is FQNEAQ (reference sequence). The V end lost 6 bases, the J end lost 5 bases, and 16 bases lay between the germline ends. The CDR3 coding sequence is TGTGCCAGCAGACCCATTGGGACTTTGACTGAAGCTTTCTTT. Its translation: CASRPIGTLTEAFF.

The chain couples TRBV15 to TRBJ1-2, with 8 bases matching TRBD1. V lost 8 bases to trimming and J lost 5 bases; unmatched junction nucleotides: 1. Germline V CDR1 and CDR2: LNHNV, YYDKDF (reference sequence). This CDR3 is 11 amino acids long. CDR3 in amino acids: CATRTGYGYTF. The CDR3, as DNA: TGTGCCACCCGGACAGGGTATGGCTACACCTTC.

The chain is built from TRBV5-1 and TRBJ2-3; 10 nucleotides match TRBD2. Germline V CDR1 and CDR2: SGHRS, YFSETQ. The J segment lost 0 bases and the V segment lost 1 base, leaving 5 bases of the junction unmatched. This CDR3 comprises 17 residues. The CDR3 nucleotides read TGCGCCAGCAGCTTGTTTGCTAGCGGGGGTAGCACAGATACGCAGTATTTT. Its protein is CASSLFASGGSTDTQYF. The complete variable domain, with remaining parts taken from reference TRBV5-1 and TRBJ2-3, reads KAGVTQTPRYLIKTRGQQVTLSCSPISGHRSVSWYQQTPGQGLQFLFEYFSETQRNKGNFPGRFSGRQFSNSRSEMNVSTLELGDSALYLCASSLFASGGSTDTQYFGPGTRLTVL.

The chain employs TRBV27 and TRBJ2-3, with a tentative D call TRBD2 (7 bases). The CDR3 consists of 16 residues. With 6 bases removed from V and 3 bases from J, the gap between germline ends came to 19 bases. Germline assignment: CDR1 MNHEY and CDR2 SMNVEV (reference sequence). As DNA, the CDR3 is TGTGCCAGCAGCGACCTTGGGGGGGCGGTGACAGATACGCAGTATTTT. It specifies CASSDLGGAVTDTQYF.

The chain recombines TRBV12-3 or TRBV12-4 with TRBJ1-6, with D maybe TRBD1 (5 bases). V lost 3 bases, J lost 7 bases, and 7 bases lay in between. The CDR3 length is 13 residues. The CDR3 loop reads CASSFRQNSPLHF. In DNA form, the CDR3 reads TGTGCCAGCAGTTTTCGACAGAATTCACCCCTCCACTTT.

The chain carries TRBV20-1 and TRBJ1-4, with D unresolved. The germline CDR1 and CDR2 sequences are DFQATT and SNEGSKA (reference sequence). Trimming stripped 5 bases from V and 6 bases from J, with 4 bases between. The CDR3 contains 10 residues. CDR3 in DNA: TGCAGTGCTGGGCATGAAAAACTGTTTTTT. This encodes CSAGHEKLFF.

This clone turned up a few times. The J gene is TRBJ1-2, the V gene TRBV10-3, with 8 bases identical to TRBD1. J gave up 7 bases and V 4 bases, and 5 bases lay outside the gene matches. This CDR3 region has 13 residues. In germline, CDR1 is ENHRY, CDR2 SYGVKD. The CDR3 nucleotides are TGTGCCATCAGTGTCTCCGGGACAGGTGGCTACACCTTC. This sequence encodes CAISVSGTGGYTF.

V usage is TRBV4-2 and J usage is TRBJ1-1; no reliable D call. Germline V gives CDR1 LGHNA, CDR2 YNFKEQ. This CDR3 contains 14 residues. V was trimmed by 2 bases and J by 4 bases, leaving 11 bases between them. In DNA form, the CDR3 reads TGTGCCAGCAGCCAACCTACCCAATCCACTGAAGCTTTCTTT. Translating gives CASSQPTQSTEAFF.